This T cell receptor beta chain was recovered during a study of T cells after yellow fever vaccination. V lost 5 bases, J lost 2 bases, and 6 bases stayed unmatched. CDR1 LNHDA and CDR2 SQIVND come from the germline V gene (reference sequence). The CDR3 runs to 15 residues. Each CDR3 protein gets one entry after TCRdb re-called the 5' RACE reads with MiXCR. The table shows around 600,000 distinct CDR3 sequences, with about 12% occurring only once. This material consisted of PBMCs, taken on the day of the yellow fever booster vaccination. The receptor was derived from a man in his thirties or forties who received the YFV17D yellow fever vaccine. The rearrangement joins TRBV19 to TRBJ2-7; 10 bases are shared with TRBD1. CDR3 bases: TGTGCCAGTAGTTCGGGGACAGGGGTTGCCTACGAGCAGTACTTC. It encodes CASSSGTGVAYEQYF.